Presented here are 24 T cell receptor beta chains from one specimen sequenced in a study of shared clonotypes between healthy human individuals (dated by TCRdb to 2020 to 2022). Receptors were amplified or captured by the immunoSEQ multiplex PCR assay. The immuneACCESS repertoire file appears here via TCRdb, limited to in-frame rearrangements. These files lack a portion of the clones; in checked studies, under half of the deficit traces to unresolved V genes, and the cause of the others is not known. Here the sample has 2 million to 2.5 million clones; approximately 94% occur a single time. Jointly, the top ten make up approximately 1.7% of the sample. CD8 naive samples consisted of CD45RO-negative cells that were positively selected for CCR7, yielding a CD45RA+CCR7+ population without TemRA cells. The sequencing input was naive CD8+ T cells from PBMCs. The meaning of the sample's cell subset or site label: CD45RA+CCR7+. These receptors originate from a man aged 18 to 29 in good health. Some clones in this sample may be carry-over from other donors' samples.

This chain uses TRBV19 with TRBJ2-3; D is ambiguous. This CDR3 has 11 amino acids. V was trimmed by 6 bases and J by 4 bases, leaving 5 bases between them. Germline-derived CDR1 and CDR2 are LNHDA and SQIVND (reference sequence). The CDR3 DNA sequence: TGTGCCAGTAGCAGTTCAGATACGCAGTATTTT. Translation gives CASSSSDTQYF.

This sequence joins TRBV27 and TRBJ2-3; a possible D gene is TRBD2 (6 bases). Germline CDR1 reads MNHEY; CDR2 reads SMNVEV (reference sequence). Trimming took off 3 bases at V and 2 bases at J, with 18 bases between the two ends. CDR3 length: 17 amino acids. The CDR3 is CASSLGLGTGLTDTQYF. The CDR3 DNA reads TGTGCCAGCAGTTTGGGATTGGGGACTGGACTCACAGATACGCAGTATTTT.

The chain couples TRBV7-9 to TRBJ1-1; D unresolved. The CDR3 has 14 residues. Germline V CDR1 and CDR2: SEHNR, FQNEAQ (reference sequence). The V gene lost 2 bases and the J gene lost 5 bases, with 12 bases spanning the gap. CDR3 sequence reads: CASSLNLDGTEAFF. Here the CDR3 DNA reads TGTGCCAGCAGCTTAAATTTGGATGGGACTGAAGCTTTCTTT.

This chain's CDR3 is CASSEDLLERGETQYF. The CDR3 region has the DNA TGTGCCAGCAGTGAAGACTTATTGGAGAGAGGAGAGACCCAGTACTTC. This chain connects TRBV2 to TRBJ2-5; unclear D gene. Deletions cut 1 base from V and 4 bases from J, with 16 bases between. Germline assignment: CDR1 SNHLY and CDR2 FYNNEI. The CDR3 is 16 residues long.

Concerning this clone itself: Within the sample, other DNA sequences also encode this same CDR3. The genes are TRBV9 and TRBJ2-7; D gene uncertain. Germline V gene sequence: CDR1 SGDLS, CDR2 YYNGEE. This CDR3 comprises 13 residues. V lost 4 bases to trimming and J lost 0 bases, with 8 bases between them. This CDR3 is CASSPSPSYEQYF. CDR3 coding DNA: TGTGCCAGCAGCCCCTCCCCCTCCTACGAGCAGTACTTC.

This chain uses TRBV15 with TRBJ1-5; no definite D call. The CDR3 is made up of 15 amino acids. Germline V gene lookup returns CDR1 LNHNV and CDR2 YYDKDF (reference sequence). Trimming took 0 bases from V and 2 from J, leaving 8 bases between them. CDR3 sequence: CATSRDLSGNQPQHF. In DNA, the CDR3 is TGTGCCACCAGCAGAGATCTGTCAGGCAATCAGCCCCAGCATTTT.

The chain links TRBV28 to TRBJ2-2; D is possibly TRBD1 (5 bases). The CDR3 sequence is 16 residues long. With 4 bases removed from V and 0 bases from J, the gap between germline ends came to 12 bases. Germline-derived CDR1 and CDR2 are MDHEN and SYDVKM. CDR3 region: CASSSLRVTNTGELFF. CDR3 nucleotides: TGTGCCAGCAGTTCACTCAGGGTTACGAACACCGGGGAGCTGTTTTTT.

V and J are TRBV29-1 and TRBJ2-7; 10 bases align to TRBD1. The germline gives CDR1 SQVTM, CDR2 ANQGSEA. CDR3 length: 15 amino acids. Germline trimming cut 6 bases from V and 3 bases from J; bases unmatched to any gene: 11. This CDR3 is CSVTFRDRGFYEQYF. The CDR3 DNA follows: TGCAGCGTCACCTTCCGGGACAGGGGCTTCTACGAGCAGTACTTC.

The chain combines TRBV11-2 with TRBJ2-2; maybe TRBD2 (7 bases). This CDR3 comprises 17 residues. V dropped 3 bases and J dropped 3 bases, with 17 bases sitting between them. Germline lookup yields CDR1 SGHAT and CDR2 FQNNGV. The CDR3 is CASSFPTREGDTGELFF. Here the CDR3 DNA reads TGTGCCAGCAGCTTCCCCACAAGGGAGGGGGACACCGGGGAGCTGTTTTTT.

CDR3 amino acids: CASSPGRGPGEKLFF. The CDR3 DNA sequence: TGTGCCAGCAGCCCCGGCCGGGGTCCAGGAGAAAAACTGTTTTTT. The chain couples TRBV7-7 to TRBJ1-4, with no clear D. There are 15 residues in the CDR3. Germline values: CDR1 SSHAT, CDR2 FNYEAQ (reference sequence). Deletions cut 5 bases from V and 8 bases from J, with 18 bases between.

V usage is TRBV19 and J usage is TRBJ2-2; D is unclear. Trimming pared 3 bases from V and 4 bases from J, leaving 12 bases between. Germline V gene lookup returns CDR1 LNHDA and CDR2 SQIVND (reference sequence). The CDR3 contains 15 residues. CDR3 sequence: CASSMVGLATGELFF. The CDR3 DNA is TGTGCCAGTAGTATGGTGGGTTTAGCCACCGGGGAGCTGTTTTTT.

V gene TRBV7-9 combines with J gene TRBJ2-3; the match to TRBD2 covers 9 bases. The CDR3 has 16 residues. Germline values: CDR1 SEHNR, CDR2 FQNEAQ (reference sequence). After removal of 4 bases from V and 1 base from J, the junction contained 6 bases not matched to a gene. Here the CDR3 reads CASSSPSGTGTDTQYF. The CDR3 DNA follows: TGTGCCAGCAGCTCACCTAGCGGGACGGGCACAGATACGCAGTATTTT.

This clone was detected once. The chain is built from TRBV7-9 and TRBJ1-3; the match to TRBD1 covers 7 bases. Germline values: CDR1 SEHNR, CDR2 FQNEAQ (reference sequence). The V segment lost 5 bases and the J segment 0 bases; nucleotides outside the gene matches: 10. The CDR3 is 17 residues long. CDR3 protein: CASSQRQGVYSGNTIYF. CDR3 sequence (DNA): TGTGCCAGCAGCCAACGACAGGGAGTGTACTCTGGAAACACCATATATTTT.

This chain uses TRBV28 with TRBJ2-1, with D possibly TRBD2 on 5 matching bases. Germline V CDR1 and CDR2: MDHEN, SYDVKM. V was pared by 6 bases and J by 5 bases, with 14 bases between. This CDR3 contains 14 residues. The CDR3 spells CASSPGGPNNEQFF. In nucleotides, the CDR3 is TGTGCCAGCAGCCCCGGAGGACCTAACAATGAGCAGTTCTTC.

The gene calls are TRBV6-1 and TRBJ2-7; TRBD2 agrees at 7 bases. The CDR3 length is 16 residues. Germline loops: CDR1 MNHNS, CDR2 SASEGT. J was trimmed by 3 bases and V by 2 bases; bases with no gene match: 10. CDR3: CASSEYTGEGFYEQYF. CDR3 bases: TGTGCCAGCAGTGAATACACGGGGGAGGGCTTCTACGAGCAGTACTTC.

The V and J genes are TRBV9 and TRBJ2-1, with 10 bases matching TRBD2. V gave up 2 bases and J gave up 7 bases; unmatched junction bases: 3. CDR3 length equals 14 residues. The germline CDR1 and CDR2 sequences are SGDLS and YYNGEE. The DNA of the CDR3 is TGTGCCAGCAGCGTGCCTAGCGGGAGAAATGAGCAGTTCTTC. Its protein product is CASSVPSGRNEQFF. Combining the CDR3 with reference TRBV9 and TRBJ2-1 gives the whole variable domain DSGVTQTPKHLITATGQRVTLRCSPRSGDLSVYWYQQSLDQGLQFLIQYYNGEERAKGNILERFSAQQFPDLHSELNLSSLELGDSALYFCASSVPSGRNEQFFGPGTRLTVL.

This chain uses TRBV28 with TRBJ1-2; D might be TRBD1 (5 bases). Trimming removed 3 bases at V and 3 bases at J, with 17 bases between. The CDR3 length is 16 residues. Looked up from germline, CDR1 is MDHEN and CDR2 is SYDVKM. In DNA, the CDR3 is TGTGCCAGCAGTTTTCGTACGGGGCGCCAGGACTATGGCTACACCTTC. It is translated as CASSFRTGRQDYGYTF.

This sequence joins TRBV29-1 and TRBJ1-2, with D unclear. The ends were cut back, 5 bases at V and 2 bases at J, with 18 bases in the middle. Germline-derived CDR1 and CDR2 are SQVTM and ANQGSEA. This CDR3 contains 15 residues. The CDR3 is CSVTFASVMNYGYTF. The CDR3 DNA sequence: TGCAGCGTTACCTTCGCTAGCGTTATGAACTATGGCTACACCTTC.

The V call is TRBV7-9, the J call TRBJ2-3, with 9 nucleotides matching TRBD1. With V trimmed by 5 bases and J by 4 bases, 7 bases remained unmatched. The CDR3 covers 15 residues. Germline CDR1 is SEHNR and CDR2 is FQNEAQ (reference sequence). CDR3 sequence: CASSARDRVSDTQYF. The DNA of the CDR3 is TGTGCCAGCAGCGCCCGGGACAGGGTCTCAGATACGCAGTATTTT.

J is TRBJ2-7 and V is TRBV6-1, with D hard to call. V lost 0 bases to trimming and J lost 3 bases, with 15 bases between them. Germline-derived CDR1 and CDR2 are MNHNS and SASEGT. The CDR3 loop spans 16 amino acids. The DNA for the CDR3 is TGTGCCAGCAGTGAAGCGGAAGGTTTGGTATTCTACGAGCAGTACTTC. The encoded protein is CASSEAEGLVFYEQYF.

The chain uses TRBV5-1 and TRBJ2-2; TRBD2 might be the D (5 bases). Germline V CDR1 and CDR2: SGHRS, YFSETQ. Between the trimmed V and J ends, which lost 4 bases and 5 bases, there was a span of 15 bases. The CDR3 sequence is 15 residues long. The CDR3 sequence: CASSLDLRGTGELFF. The CDR3 DNA follows: TGCGCCAGCAGCCTTGACCTCCGGGGAACCGGGGAGCTGTTTTTT.

The chain uses TRBV5-1 and TRBJ2-1; 8 bases match TRBD1. This CDR3 spans 15 amino acids. CDR1 is SGHRS and CDR2 is YFSETQ in the germline V gene. V gave up 0 bases and J gave up 5 bases; unmatched junction bases: 4. CDR3 sequence reads: CASSLGGQGNNEQFF. CDR3 bases: TGCGCCAGCAGCTTGGGAGGACAGGGCAACAATGAGCAGTTCTTC.

CDR3 residues: CASSFNPDSVANTGELFF. As DNA, the CDR3 is TGTGCCAGCAGCTTCAACCCCGACAGCGTGGCGAACACCGGGGAGCTGTTTTTT. The V gene is TRBV5-4, the J gene TRBJ2-2; tentative D call: TRBD1 (5 bases). The germline V gene encodes CDR1 SGHNT and CDR2 YYREEE (reference sequence). The CDR3 sequence is 18 residues long. The V gene lost 2 bases and the J gene lost 0 bases, with 17 bases spanning the gap.

Points on this clone: Other DNA sequences in the sample encode the same CDR3. The chain joins TRBV7-9 to TRBJ2-7, with D uncertain. CDR1 and CDR2 from the germline V gene are SEHNR and FQNEAQ (reference sequence). The CDR3 extends over 13 amino acids. Trimming left V 3 bases short and J 0 bases short, with 6 bases between. The CDR3 DNA is TGTGCCAGCAGCTTTTCTTCCTCCTACGAGCAGTACTTC. Translation: CASSFSSSYEQYF.